These 16 T cell receptor beta chains were sequenced from one sample in a study of CD8 T cells in ankylosing spondylitis. TCRdb re-called the 5' RACE reads through MiXCR, storing one row per CDR3 protein. Of approximately 340,000 distinct CDR3 sequences in the sample, over 12% are singletons; the top ten hold 1.1%. Material: blood, either unsorted or a sorted T cell fraction (not recorded which). The receptors were gathered from a male donor with ankylosing spondylitis or in good health (not recorded which).

This clonotype was seen a few times. J is TRBJ2-3 and V is TRBV29-1; possibly TRBD2 for D (6 bases). V shed 5 bases and J shed 2 bases, with 14 bases lying between them. Germline V gene data show CDR1 as SQVTM and CDR2 as ANQGSEA. This CDR3 has 14 amino acids. Here the CDR3 reads CSVQKGGATDTQYF. The CDR3 DNA reads TGCAGCGTTCAAAAGGGAGGCGCCACAGATACGCAGTATTTT.

Only a few counts were recorded for this clonotype. The gene calls are TRBV10-3 and TRBJ2-7, with D possibly TRBD1 on 6 matching bases. Germline V gene sequence: CDR1 ENHRY, CDR2 SYGVKD. This CDR3 is 11 amino acids long. The germline V and J ends were trimmed by 10 bases and 7 bases, with 14 bases remaining between them. The CDR3 spells CATQGPEEQYF. The CDR3 DNA reads TGTGCCACCCAGGGGCCGGAAGAGCAGTACTTC.

This clonotype was picked up a small number of times. The chain recombines TRBV12-3 or TRBV12-4 with TRBJ2-1; D possibly corresponds to TRBD2 (5 bases). V lost 3 bases and J lost 1, with 7 bases in between. The CDR3 covers 14 residues. CDR3 sequence (DNA): TGTGCCAGCAGTTTTAGCGTTTCCTACAATGAGCAGTTCTTC. It translates to CASSFSVSYNEQFF.

The V and J genes are TRBV7-2 and TRBJ2-2; D is perhaps TRBD2 (6 bases). The germline gives CDR1 SGHTA, CDR2 FQGNSA. The V and J ends lost 7 bases and 7 bases respectively, with 19 bases between them. The CDR3 contains 15 residues. The CDR3: CASTPYVVADGELFF. The CDR3 DNA reads TGTGCCAGCACCCCATATGTGGTAGCGGACGGGGAGCTGTTTTTT.

V usage is TRBV3-1 and J usage is TRBJ2-7, with 10 nucleotides matching TRBD2. Trimming took 0 bases from V and 5 from J; bases not matched to a gene: 4. This CDR3 comprises 15 residues. Germline V lookup: CDR1 LGHDT, CDR2 YNNKEL (reference sequence). CDR3 bases: TGTGCCAGCAGCCAAGATTCTAGCGGGAGTCACGAGCAGTACTTC. Translation gives CASSQDSSGSHEQYF.

This clonotype was observed a handful of times. The chain joins TRBV2 to TRBJ2-7; D unclear. V was clipped by 7 bases and J by 0 bases, with 10 bases between them. The CDR3 spans 13 residues. Germline V gene lookup returns CDR1 SNHLY and CDR2 FYNNEI. CDR3 amino acids: CASIPADSYEQYF. Here the CDR3 DNA reads TGTGCCAGCATACCCGCGGACTCCTACGAGCAGTACTTC.

V gene TRBV20-1 combines with J gene TRBJ2-3, with D perhaps matching TRBD2 (6 bases). The CDR3 is 13 residues long. Trimming pared 4 bases from V and 2 bases from J, leaving 10 bases between. CDR1 is DFQATT, CDR2 SNEGSKA, per germline (reference sequence). The CDR3: CSATRDFTDTQYF. DNA of the CDR3: TGCAGTGCTACCCGGGACTTCACAGATACGCAGTATTTT.

The chain recombines TRBV15 with TRBJ2-6, with D maybe TRBD1 (5 bases). Germline CDR1 reads LNHNV; CDR2 reads YYDKDF (reference sequence). V lost 0 bases to trimming and J lost 0 bases, with 15 bases between them. The CDR3 runs to 19 residues. The CDR3 spells CATSRDRQGPLSGANVLTF. Here the CDR3 DNA reads TGTGCCACCAGCAGAGATCGTCAGGGCCCCCTCTCTGGGGCCAACGTCCTGACTTTC. The variable domain in full, completed from reference TRBV15 and TRBJ2-6, reads DAMVIQNPRYQVTQFGKPVTLSCSQTLNHNVMYWYQQKSSQAPKLLFHYYDKDFNNEADTPDNFQSRRPNTSFCFLDIRSPGLGDTAMYLCATSRDRQGPLSGANVLTFGAGSRLTVL.

This clonotype was counted a few times. V gene TRBV12-3 or TRBV12-4 combines with J gene TRBJ2-1; D unresolved. The CDR3 has 13 residues. With 2 bases removed from V and 6 bases from J, the gap between germline ends came to 8 bases. The CDR3 nucleotides read TGTGCCAGCAGTTTAAAGCTCCCCAATGAGCAGTTCTTC. It is translated as CASSLKLPNEQFF.

This clonotype came up a few times. The V call is TRBV7-8, the J call TRBJ1-4; 9 bases match TRBD1. V lost 1 base to trimming and J lost 8 bases; unmatched junction nucleotides: 5. Germline V gene lookup returns CDR1 SGHVS and CDR2 FQNEAQ. This CDR3 region has 15 residues. The DNA of the CDR3 is TGTGCCAGCAGCTTAGGACAGGGGGTTCAGGAAAAACTGTTTTTT. Its protein product is CASSLGQGVQEKLFF.

The table lists this clonotype with many counts. V gene TRBV12-3 or TRBV12-4 combines with J gene TRBJ2-5; D might be TRBD1 or TRBD2, each matching 6 bases. Trimming left V 3 bases short and J 5 bases short, with 13 bases between. There are 14 residues in the CDR3. As DNA, the CDR3 is TGTGCCAGCAGTTTCGAGGGGGGCCTGGAGACCCAGTACTTC. This codes for CASSFEGGLETQYF.

This clonotype was seen many times. V is TRBV5-1 and J is TRBJ2-1; 7 bases align to TRBD1. Trimming at V came to 3 bases and at J to 0 bases, leaving 9 bases not matched to a gene. The CDR3 spans 17 residues. CDR1 is SGHRS, CDR2 YFSETQ, per germline. The CDR3 loop reads CASSSNPTGSSYNEQFF. CDR3 DNA: TGCGCCAGCAGCTCGAACCCGACAGGGAGCTCCTACAATGAGCAGTTCTTC.

This clonotype turned up a few times. The chain combines TRBV3-1 with TRBJ1-5; TRBD1 might be the D (5 bases). Trimming left V 1 base short and J 3 bases short, with 7 bases between. The germline V gene has CDR1 LGHDT and CDR2 YNNKEL (reference sequence). This CDR3 region has 14 residues. DNA for the CDR3: TGTGCCAGCAGCCAAGGTGGGACCAATCAGCCCCAGCATTTT. Translating gives CASSQGGTNQPQHF.

This clonotype was counted only a few times. This chain links TRBV20-1 with TRBJ2-2; TRBD2 matches at 7 bases. This CDR3 is built from 15 residues. V shed 6 bases, J shed 3 bases, and the junction held 10 bases outside the gene matches. In germline, CDR1 is DFQATT, CDR2 SNEGSKA (reference sequence). This CDR3 reads CSALVRGRDTGELFF. CDR3 coding DNA: TGCAGTGCCCTAGTGAGAGGGAGGGACACCGGGGAGCTGTTTTTT.

The gene calls are TRBV4-2 and TRBJ2-3, with 8 bases aligning to TRBD1. The junction had 8 bases not matched to a gene; V was cut back by 4 bases and J by 5 bases. From germline, CDR1 is LGHNA and CDR2 YNFKEQ. The CDR3 extends over 15 amino acids. The chain's CDR3 is CASSLTGVEGDTQYF. The CDR3 DNA is TGTGCCAGCAGCCTGACAGGGGTGGAGGGAGATACGCAGTATTTT.

This clonotype was observed a few times. J is TRBJ2-3 and V is TRBV5-1; 8 bases are shared with TRBD2. The J segment lost 5 bases and the V segment lost 7 bases, leaving 0 bases of the junction unmatched. The CDR3 extends over 11 amino acids. From germline, CDR1 is SGHRS and CDR2 YFSETQ. This chain's CDR3 is CASAGGDTQYF. CDR3 bases: TGCGCCAGCGCGGGGGGAGATACGCAGTATTTT.